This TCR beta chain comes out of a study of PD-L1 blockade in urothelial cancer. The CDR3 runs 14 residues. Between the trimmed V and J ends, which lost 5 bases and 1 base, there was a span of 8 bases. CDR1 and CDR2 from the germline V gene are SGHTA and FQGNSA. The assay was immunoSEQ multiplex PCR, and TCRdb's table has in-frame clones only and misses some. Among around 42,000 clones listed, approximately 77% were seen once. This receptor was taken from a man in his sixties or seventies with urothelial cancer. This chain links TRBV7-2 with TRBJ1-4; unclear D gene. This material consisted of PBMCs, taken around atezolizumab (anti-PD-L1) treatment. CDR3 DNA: TGTGCCAGCAGCCGAGGGATAACTAATGAAAAACTGTTTTTT. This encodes CASSRGITNEKLFF.